The source of this TCR beta chain is a study of blood T cell repertoires in COVID-19 (dated by TCRdb to about 2020). Study-wide context: Collaborator samples came from the United States, Italy and Spain and covered acute and convalescent phases of COVID-19. The material from the prospective study consisted of cDNA or gDNA derived from T cells, B-cell-depleted T cells, or PBMCs. The samples were drawn from the first 160 participants of the ongoing ImmuneRACE study and from 1,200 or so subjects provided by 6 global collaborators. The repertoires were made available in a free public database intended to serve as a resource for research on the immune response to SARS-CoV-2. Deeply sampled blood TCRbeta repertoires from subjects exposed to, actively infected with, or recovered from COVID-19 were included in the dataset. Where HLA class I and class II types were available, the types were taken from metadata supplied by the sample provider, not from assay-based typing. Sample metadata almost always included a de-identified subject ID, COVID-19 status, age in years and sex.

The study at large found these results: Clinical and demographic metadata were provided uncurated, with the amount varying by source and participant.

From a lookup of the germline V gene (reference sequence), CDR1 and CDR2 are DFQATT and SNEGSKA. V loses 4 bases of germline sequence and J loses 1 base, and the interval between the two ends is 4 bases. The CDR3 starts with the cysteine, ends with the phenylalanine, and has 11 residues. Of the read, only the CDR3 DNA is kept; its 33 bases are in frame from base 1. TCRbeta CDR3 regions were amplified from genomic DNA using the immunoSEQ Assay, a bias-controlled multiplex PCR. The paper's processing steps were these. Within the assay, amplification of reference gene primers was used to estimate how many nucleated cells each sample contained. Sequence reads were collapsed and filtered to measure the absolute abundance of every unique TCRbeta CDR3 rearrangement. For each sample, productive Simpson clonality was calculated as the square root of Simpson's diversity index across productive rearrangements. TCRdb carries this immuneACCESS record with in-frame sequences only. Its versions omit some clonotypes, under half of them owing to an unresolved V gene in the studies checked, with the rest unexplained. The V and J calls and the clone size are those of that table, but D and trimming were determined from the DNA. The sample table records a few hundred thousand clones; 70% to 90% of these occur just once. Clones ranked in the top ten supply more than 4% of the sample.

Participants in the prospective study were aged roughly 18 to 100 years, lived in under 30 United States geographic areas, and enrolled through a virtual design. To assign participants to cohorts, the prospective study relied on clinical history that participants themselves reported in a screening survey and a study questionnaire. Recovered participants in ImmuneRACE Cohort 3 were defined as having two consecutive negative NP/OP PCR tests, clearance from a healthcare professional, or resolution of symptoms. In the prospective study, mobile phlebotomists collected whole blood, serum and a nasopharyngeal or oropharyngeal swab from each participant. Over a 2-month period, participants in the prospective study had the option of providing additional blood draws and questionnaires. Prospective study blood samples were shipped either frozen or at room temperature before DNA extraction. Concerning this clone itself: The antigen it recognizes is unknown. No much larger clonotype is one base removed from it; base qualities were not supplied.

This clonotype originated in a woman in her thirties who had recovered from COVID-19. Sequencing was carried out using PBMCs or T cells enriched from blood (not recorded which). The sequence links TRBV20-1 to TRBJ1-1, with the D gene too uncertain to name. The encoded CDR3 is CSAMANTEAFF. The DNA sequence follows: TGCAGTGCTATGGCGAACACTGAAGCTTTCTTT.